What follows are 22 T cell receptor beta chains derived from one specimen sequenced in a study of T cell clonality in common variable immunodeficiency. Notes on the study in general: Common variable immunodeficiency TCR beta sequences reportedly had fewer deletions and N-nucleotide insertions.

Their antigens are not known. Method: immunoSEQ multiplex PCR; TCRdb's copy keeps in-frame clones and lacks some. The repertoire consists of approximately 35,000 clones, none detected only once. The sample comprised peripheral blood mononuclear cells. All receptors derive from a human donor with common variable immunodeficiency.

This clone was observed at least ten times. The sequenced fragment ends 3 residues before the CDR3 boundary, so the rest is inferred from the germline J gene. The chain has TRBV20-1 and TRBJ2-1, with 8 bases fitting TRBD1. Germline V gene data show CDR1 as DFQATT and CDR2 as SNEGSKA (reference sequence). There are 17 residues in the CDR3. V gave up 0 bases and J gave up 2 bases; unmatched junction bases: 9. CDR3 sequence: CSARDNWSGGTYNEQFF. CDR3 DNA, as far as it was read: TGCAGTGCTAGAGATAATTGGTCAGGGGGCACCTACAATGAG.

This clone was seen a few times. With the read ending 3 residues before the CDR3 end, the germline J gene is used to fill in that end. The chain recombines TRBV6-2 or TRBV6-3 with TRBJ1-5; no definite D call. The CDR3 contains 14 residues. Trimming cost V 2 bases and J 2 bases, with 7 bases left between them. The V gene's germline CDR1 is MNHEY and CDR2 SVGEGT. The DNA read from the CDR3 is TGTGCCAGCAGTTACGTCTCCGGCAATCAGCCC. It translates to CASSYVSGNQP. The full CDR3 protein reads CASSYVSGNQPQHF.

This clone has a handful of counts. CDR3 region: CASKGQGAGSNEQFF. CDR3 DNA (partial): TGTGCCAGCAAGGGACAGGGGGCGGGGTCCAATGAG. This chain uses TRBV2 with TRBJ2-1; 12 bases align to TRBD1. Read coverage stops 3 residues before the CDR3 terminus; the germline J gene supplies the remainder. CDR3 length: 15 residues. The V and J ends lost 7 bases and 6 bases, in that order; junction bases with no gene match: 7. Germline loops: CDR1 SNHLY, CDR2 FYNNEI.

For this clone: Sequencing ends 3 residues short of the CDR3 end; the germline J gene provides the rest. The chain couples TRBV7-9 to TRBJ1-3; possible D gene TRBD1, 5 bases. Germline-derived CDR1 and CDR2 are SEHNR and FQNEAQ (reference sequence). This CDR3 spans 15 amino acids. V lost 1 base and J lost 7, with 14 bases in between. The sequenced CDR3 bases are TGTGCCAGCAGCTTAGTACGGGGGAGGGAGAACACC. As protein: CASSLVRGRENT. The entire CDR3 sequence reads CASSLVRGRENTIYF.

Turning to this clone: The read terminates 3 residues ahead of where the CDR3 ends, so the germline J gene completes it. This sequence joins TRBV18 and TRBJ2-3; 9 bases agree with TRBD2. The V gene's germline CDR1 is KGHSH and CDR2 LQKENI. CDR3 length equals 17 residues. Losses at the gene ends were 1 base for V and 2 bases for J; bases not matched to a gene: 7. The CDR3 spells CASSPLPSGATTDTQYF. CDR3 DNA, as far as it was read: TGTGCCAGCTCACCACTCCCTAGCGGGGCTACCACAGATACG.

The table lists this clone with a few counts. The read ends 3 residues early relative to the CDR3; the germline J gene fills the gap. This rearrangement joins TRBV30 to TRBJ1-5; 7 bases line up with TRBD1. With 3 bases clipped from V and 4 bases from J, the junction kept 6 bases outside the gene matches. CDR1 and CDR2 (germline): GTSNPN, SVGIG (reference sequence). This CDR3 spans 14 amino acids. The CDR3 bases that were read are TGTGCCTGGAGGGGAAGACAGGGAAATCAGCCC. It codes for CAWRGRQGNQP. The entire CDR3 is CAWRGRQGNQPQHF.

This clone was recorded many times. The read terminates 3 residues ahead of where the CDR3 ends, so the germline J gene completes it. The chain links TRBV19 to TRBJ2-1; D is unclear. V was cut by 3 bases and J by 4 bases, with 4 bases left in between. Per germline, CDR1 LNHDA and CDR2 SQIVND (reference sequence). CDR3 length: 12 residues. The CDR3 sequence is CASSINYNEQFF. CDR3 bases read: TGTGCCAGTAGTATTAATTACAATGAG.

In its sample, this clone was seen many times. CDR3 bases read: TGTGCCAGCAGTGAATATCTAGCGGGGGGGCCTGTCTCCTACAATGAG. This translates into CASSEYLAGGPVSYNE. From start to end, the CDR3 is CASSEYLAGGPVSYNEQFF. The rearrangement links TRBV6-1 to TRBJ2-1; 12 bases agree with TRBD2. Sequencing ends 3 residues short of the CDR3 end; the germline J gene provides the rest. This CDR3 is 19 amino acids long. Germline V gene sequence: CDR1 MNHNS, CDR2 SASEGT. The junction had 8 bases not matched to a gene; V was cut back by 2 bases and J by 0 bases.

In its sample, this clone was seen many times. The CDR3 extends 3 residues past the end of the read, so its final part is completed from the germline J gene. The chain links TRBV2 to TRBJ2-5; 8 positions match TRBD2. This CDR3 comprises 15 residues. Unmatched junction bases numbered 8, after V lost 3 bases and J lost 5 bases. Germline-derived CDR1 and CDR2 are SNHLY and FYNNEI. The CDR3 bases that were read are TGTGCCAGCAGTGAGGGCGGGGGGCTGAGGGAGACC. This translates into CASSEGGGLRET. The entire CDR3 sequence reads CASSEGGGLRETQYF.

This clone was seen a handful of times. The sequenced part of the CDR3 DNA is TGCGCCAGCGGCAGGGCCTCCTATAATTCACCC. As protein: CASGRASYNSP. The CDR3, in full, reads CASGRASYNSPLHF. The chain carries TRBV5-1 and TRBJ1-6, with a weak D call TRBD1 (5 bases). The CDR3 extends 3 residues past the end of the read, so its final part is completed from the germline J gene. The germline V gene has CDR1 SGHRS and CDR2 YFSETQ. The CDR3 is 14 amino acids. The V end lost 7 bases, the J end lost 0 bases, and 8 bases lay between the germline ends.

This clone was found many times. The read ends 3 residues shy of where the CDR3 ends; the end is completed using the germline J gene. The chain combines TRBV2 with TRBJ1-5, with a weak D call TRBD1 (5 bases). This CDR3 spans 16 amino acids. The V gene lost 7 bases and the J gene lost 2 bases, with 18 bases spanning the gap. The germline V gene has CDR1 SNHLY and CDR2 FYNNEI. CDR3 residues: CASTPGQFGGNQPQHF. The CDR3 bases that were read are TGTGCCAGCACCCCCGGACAATTCGGCGGCAATCAGCCC.

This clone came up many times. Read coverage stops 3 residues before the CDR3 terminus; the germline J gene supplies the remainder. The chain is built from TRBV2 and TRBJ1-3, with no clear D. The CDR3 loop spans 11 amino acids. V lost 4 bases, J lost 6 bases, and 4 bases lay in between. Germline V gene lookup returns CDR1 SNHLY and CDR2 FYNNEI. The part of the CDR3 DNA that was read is TGTGCCAGCAGTGTAAAAAACACC. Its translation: CASSVKNT. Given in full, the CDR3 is CASSVKNTIYF. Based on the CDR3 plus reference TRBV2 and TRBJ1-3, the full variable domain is EPEVTQTPSHQVTQMGQEVILRCVPISNHLYFYWYRQILGQKVEFLVSFYNNEISEKSEIFDDQFSVERPDGSNFTLKIRSTKLEDSAMYFCASSVKNTIYFGEGSWLTVV.

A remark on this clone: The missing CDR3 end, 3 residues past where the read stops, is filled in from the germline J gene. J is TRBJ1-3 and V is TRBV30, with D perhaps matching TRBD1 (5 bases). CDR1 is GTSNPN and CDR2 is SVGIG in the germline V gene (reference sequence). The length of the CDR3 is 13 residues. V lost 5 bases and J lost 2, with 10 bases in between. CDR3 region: CAWRTGAGNTIYF. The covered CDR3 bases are TGTGCCTGGCGAACAGGTGCTGGAAACACC.

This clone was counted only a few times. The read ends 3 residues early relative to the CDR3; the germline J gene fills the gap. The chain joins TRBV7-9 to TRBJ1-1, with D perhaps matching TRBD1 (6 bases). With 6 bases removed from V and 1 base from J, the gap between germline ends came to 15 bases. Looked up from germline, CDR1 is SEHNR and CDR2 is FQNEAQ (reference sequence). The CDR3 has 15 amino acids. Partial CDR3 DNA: TGTGCCAGCAGAGAATCGACAGGCGCGAACACTGAA. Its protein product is CASRESTGANTE. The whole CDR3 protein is CASRESTGANTEAFF.

The CDR3 bases that were read are TGCGCCAGCAGCTCCCAGGGGGGAAATTCACCC. Encoded protein: CASSSQGGNSP. The full CDR3 sequence reads CASSSQGGNSPLHF. This chain links TRBV5-1 with TRBJ1-6; 7 nucleotides align to TRBD1. The sequenced fragment ends 3 residues before the CDR3 boundary, so the rest is inferred from the germline J gene. The germline V gene encodes CDR1 SGHRS and CDR2 YFSETQ. The CDR3 consists of 14 residues. V lost 3 bases, J lost 7 bases, and 4 bases stayed unmatched.

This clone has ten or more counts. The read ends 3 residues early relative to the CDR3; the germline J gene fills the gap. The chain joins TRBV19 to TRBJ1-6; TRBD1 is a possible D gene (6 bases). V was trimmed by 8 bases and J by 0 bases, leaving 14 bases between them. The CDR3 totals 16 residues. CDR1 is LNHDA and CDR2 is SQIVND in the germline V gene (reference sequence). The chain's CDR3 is CASAGRGSSYNSPLHF. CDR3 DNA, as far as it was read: TGTGCCAGTGCTGGAAGGGGGAGCTCCTATAATTCACCC.

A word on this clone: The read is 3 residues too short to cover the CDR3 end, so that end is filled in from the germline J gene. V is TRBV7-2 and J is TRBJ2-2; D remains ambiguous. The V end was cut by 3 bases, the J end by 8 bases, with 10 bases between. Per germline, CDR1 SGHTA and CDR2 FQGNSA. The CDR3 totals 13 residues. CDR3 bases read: TGTGCCAGCAGCTTCGGCCCCGGGGGGGAG. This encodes CASSFGPGGE. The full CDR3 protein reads CASSFGPGGELFF.

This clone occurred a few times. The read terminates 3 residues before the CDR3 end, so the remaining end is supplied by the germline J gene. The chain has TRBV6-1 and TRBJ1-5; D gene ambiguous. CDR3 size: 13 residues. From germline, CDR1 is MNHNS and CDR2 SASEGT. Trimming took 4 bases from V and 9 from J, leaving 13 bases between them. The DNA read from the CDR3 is TGTGCCAGCAGTGGAGGGTACTCACGGCCC. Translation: CASSGGYSRP. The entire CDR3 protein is CASSGGYSRPQHF.

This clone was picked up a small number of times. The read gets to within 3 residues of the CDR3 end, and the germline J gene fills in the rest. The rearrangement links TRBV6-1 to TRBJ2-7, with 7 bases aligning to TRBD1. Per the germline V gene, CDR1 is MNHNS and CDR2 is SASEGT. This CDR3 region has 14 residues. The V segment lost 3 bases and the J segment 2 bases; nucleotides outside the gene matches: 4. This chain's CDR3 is CASSDPGQTYEQYF. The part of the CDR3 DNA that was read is TGTGCCAGCAGTGACCCGGGACAGACCTACGAG.

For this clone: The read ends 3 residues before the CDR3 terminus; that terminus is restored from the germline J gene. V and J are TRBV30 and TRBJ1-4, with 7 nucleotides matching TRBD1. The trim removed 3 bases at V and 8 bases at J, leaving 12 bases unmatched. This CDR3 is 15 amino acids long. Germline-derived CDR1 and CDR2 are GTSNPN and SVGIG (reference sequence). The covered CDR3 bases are TGTGCCTGGAGGAAAGGACAGGCCGATAAGGAAAAA. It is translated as CAWRKGQADKEK. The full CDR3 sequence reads CAWRKGQADKEKLFF.

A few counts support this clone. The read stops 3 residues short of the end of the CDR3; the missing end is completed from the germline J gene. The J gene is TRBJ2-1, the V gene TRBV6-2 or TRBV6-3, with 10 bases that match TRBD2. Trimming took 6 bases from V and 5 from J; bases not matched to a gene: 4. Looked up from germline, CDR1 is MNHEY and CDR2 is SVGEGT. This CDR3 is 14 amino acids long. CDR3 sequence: CASSFLAGDNEQFF. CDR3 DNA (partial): TGTGCCAGCAGCTTCCTAGCGGGGGACAATGAG.

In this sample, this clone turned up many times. The part of the CDR3 DNA that was read is TGTGCCAGCAGGCTATCGGGACAGGGTGGTTCACCC. Amino acid sequence: CASRLSGQGGSP. The entire CDR3 sequence reads CASRLSGQGGSPLHF. The V gene is TRBV2, the J gene TRBJ1-6, with TRBD1 identical over 9 bases. The CDR3 extends 3 residues past the end of the read, so its final part is completed from the germline J gene. The CDR3 consists of 15 residues. Germline CDR1 reads SNHLY; CDR2 reads FYNNEI. V lost 6 bases and J lost 9; bases outside the gene matches: 9.